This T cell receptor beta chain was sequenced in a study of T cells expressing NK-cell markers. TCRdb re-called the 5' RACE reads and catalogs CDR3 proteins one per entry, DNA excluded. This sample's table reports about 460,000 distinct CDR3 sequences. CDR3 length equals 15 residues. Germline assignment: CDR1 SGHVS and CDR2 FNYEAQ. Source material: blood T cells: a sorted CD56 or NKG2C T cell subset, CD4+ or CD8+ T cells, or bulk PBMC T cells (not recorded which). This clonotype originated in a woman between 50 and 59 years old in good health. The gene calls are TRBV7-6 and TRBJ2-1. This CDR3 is CASSLSRSNYNEQFF. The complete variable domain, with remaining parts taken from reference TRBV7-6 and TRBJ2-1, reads GAGVSQSPRYKVTKRGQDVALRCDPISGHVSLYWYRQALGQGPEFLTYFNYEAQQDKSGLPNDRFSAERPEGSISTLTIQRTEQRDSAMYRCASSLSRSNYNEQFFGPGTRLTVL.